These 21 T cell receptor beta chains came from one sample sequenced in a study of T-cell reconstitution after alpha-beta-depleted transplantation in children. The authors prepared the TCRbeta library with unique molecular identifiers. A single record per CDR3 protein comes from TCRdb applying MiXCR to the PCR reads. Among a few hundred thousand distinct CDR3 sequences listed, around 17% were seen once. The source material was PBMCs from the stem cell graft donor, sampled from the stem cell graft. The source of these receptors is a human donor who donated a stem cell graft to a child with acute lymphoblastic leukemia.

This chain uses TRBV20-1 with TRBJ2-3; D may be TRBD1 (7 bases). Trimming removed 2 bases from V and 7 bases from J, with 22 bases in between. CDR1 is DFQATT, CDR2 SNEGSKA, per germline (reference sequence). The CDR3 spans 16 residues. The CDR3 coding sequence is TGCAGTGCTAGAAGGGTAGGGGGGACAGATAGTAATACGCAGTATTTT. Translation: CSARRVGGTDSNTQYF.

This clonotype was seen more than once but under ten times. The chain recombines TRBV5-1 with TRBJ2-1; 8 bases align to TRBD2. The length of the CDR3 is 14 residues. Germline CDR1 is SGHRS and CDR2 is YFSETQ. V was pared by 4 bases and J by 8 bases, with 8 bases of the junction left unmatched. CDR3 bases: TGCGCCAGCAGCGGCGGGACTAGTGGGGATGAGCAGTTCTTC. Protein: CASSGGTSGDEQFF.

The sample holds a few counts of this clonotype. The genes are TRBV5-5 and TRBJ2-6; no firm D call. Germline V gene sequence: CDR1 SGHKS, CDR2 YYEKEE (reference sequence). Trimming pared 0 bases from V and 4 bases from J, leaving 14 bases between. This CDR3 region has 17 residues. The DNA of the CDR3 is TGTGCCAGCAGCTTGGTGACTTCGGGTGCCGGGGCCAACGTCCTGACTTTC. Translated: CASSLVTSGAGANVLTF.

The table lists this clonotype with a few counts. The chain uses TRBV30 and TRBJ2-7, with D unclear. Trimming took off 1 base at V and 6 bases at J, with 10 bases between the two ends. The CDR3 is 12 amino acids. Germline lookup yields CDR1 GTSNPN and CDR2 SVGIG (reference sequence). Here the CDR3 DNA reads TGTGCCTGGAGTGGCCCCGCTGGCGAGCAGTACTTC. Its translation is CAWSGPAGEQYF.

This clonotype was counted ten times or more. The chain joins TRBV9 to TRBJ2-1; D may be TRBD1 (5 bases). The CDR3 has 16 residues. Deletions cut 0 bases from V and 0 bases from J, with 10 bases between. Per germline, CDR1 SGDLS and CDR2 YYNGEE. Here the CDR3 reads CASSVGGGYSYNEQFF. Written as DNA, the CDR3 is TGTGCCAGCAGCGTAGGGGGCGGATACTCCTACAATGAGCAGTTCTTC.

The gene calls are TRBV20-1 and TRBJ1-2; 7 positions match TRBD1. The germline gives CDR1 DFQATT, CDR2 SNEGSKA (reference sequence). The CDR3 length is 13 residues. Trimming removed 3 bases from V and 8 bases from J; junction bases left unmatched: 9. The CDR3 sequence is CSASEGANSGYTF. Here the CDR3 DNA reads TGCAGTGCTAGTGAGGGGGCGAACTCGGGCTACACCTTC.

In this sample, this clonotype turned up a few times. CDR3 DNA: TGTGCCAGCAGTACGCAGTACGAGCAGTACTTC. Amino acid sequence: CASSTQYEQYF. The chain recombines TRBV2 with TRBJ2-7; the D is unclear. Per the germline V gene, CDR1 is SNHLY and CDR2 is FYNNEI. CDR3 size: 11 residues. V was cut by 5 bases and J by 4 bases, with 6 bases left in between.

The chain carries TRBV6-1 and TRBJ2-3; no firm D call. CDR3 size: 14 residues. Germline V CDR1 and CDR2: MNHNS, SASEGT. The germline V and J ends were trimmed by 3 bases and 2 bases, with 9 bases remaining between them. CDR3 region: CASSEVRYTDTQYF. CDR3 sequence (DNA): TGTGCCAGCAGTGAGGTGCGGTACACAGATACGCAGTATTTT.

This clonotype occurred once. The chain links TRBV19 to TRBJ2-5; D possibly corresponds to TRBD2 (6 bases). This CDR3 spans 14 amino acids. Germline V gives CDR1 LNHDA, CDR2 SQIVND (reference sequence). The V end was cut by 5 bases, the J end by 5 bases, with 15 bases between. CDR3 amino acids: CASSYAGFGETQYF. DNA of the CDR3: TGTGCCAGTAGTTACGCGGGGTTTGGGGAGACCCAGTACTTC.

CDR3 in amino acids: CASRFISDTQYF. CDR3 DNA: TGTGCCAGCCGCTTCATTTCAGATACGCAGTATTTT. The V call is TRBV12-3 or TRBV12-4, the J call TRBJ2-3; D remains unclear. This CDR3 spans 12 amino acids. V lost 8 bases and J lost 4, with 10 bases in between.

This clonotype came up a few times. The chain carries TRBV2 and TRBJ2-7, with 9 nucleotides matching TRBD2. The germline gives CDR1 SNHLY, CDR2 FYNNEI. CDR3 length: 17 residues. J was trimmed by 0 bases and V by 2 bases; bases with no gene match: 8. CDR3 in amino acids: CASSEPSGSGSSYEQYF. DNA for the CDR3: TGTGCCAGCAGTGAACCTAGTGGTAGCGGGAGCTCCTACGAGCAGTACTTC.

This clonotype was seen only a few times. V is TRBV20-1 and J is TRBJ2-5, with TRBD1 matching 8 bases. The CDR3 is 14 amino acids. V shed 6 bases, J shed 2 bases, and the junction held 8 bases outside the gene matches. The germline V gene has CDR1 DFQATT and CDR2 SNEGSKA (reference sequence). In DNA form, the CDR3 reads TGCAGTGCCCAATACCGGGACAGGCAAGAGACCCAGTACTTC. Translated: CSAQYRDRQETQYF.

The genes are TRBV5-1 and TRBJ2-7, with D uncertain. Trimming shortened V by 4 bases and J by 3 bases, and 8 bases separated the two germline ends. Germline CDR1 is SGHRS and CDR2 is YFSETQ. The CDR3 runs 12 residues. The CDR3 reads CASSHLDYEQYF. In DNA form, the CDR3 reads TGCGCCAGCAGCCACCTAGACTACGAGCAGTACTTC.

This clonotype was recorded only once. The chain carries TRBV5-1 and TRBJ2-2; 7 nucleotides line up with TRBD2. This CDR3 region has 16 residues. Germline CDR1 and CDR2: SGHRS and YFSETQ. Losses at the gene ends were 4 bases for V and 8 bases for J; bases not matched to a gene: 14. The CDR3 protein is CASSLASGDLFGELFF. CDR3 nucleotides: TGCGCCAGCAGCCTGGCGAGCGGGGACCTATTTGGGGAGCTGTTTTTT.

This clonotype was seen only a few times. This chain connects TRBV21-1 to TRBJ2-7; the D segment call TRBD1 is taken from the table without a DNA check. TRBV21-1 is a listed pseudogene. The CDR3 spans 16 residues. The CDR3 nucleotides read TGTGCCAGCAGCAAAGCTCGGGGGGCGGAAACCTACGAGCAGTACTTC. Its translation: CASSKARGAETYEQYF.

In its sample, this clonotype was seen a few times. V and J are TRBV5-4 and TRBJ2-3; D gene uncertain. Trimming took 6 bases from V and 4 from J, leaving 9 bases between them. CDR3 length: 12 residues. CDR1 is SGHNT and CDR2 is YYREEE in the germline V gene (reference sequence). CDR3 protein: CASTGAADTQYF. CDR3 DNA: TGTGCCAGCACCGGCGCCGCAGATACGCAGTATTTT.

V and J are TRBV7-9 and TRBJ2-4; D tentatively reads TRBD1 or TRBD2 (5 bases each). Trimming took 1 base from V and 0 from J, leaving 13 bases between them. The germline CDR1 and CDR2 sequences are SEHNR and FQNEAQ (reference sequence). The CDR3 length is 17 residues. DNA for the CDR3: TGTGCCAGCAGCTTAGGTGGGGGAAAATTAGCCAAAAACATTCAGTACTTC. It codes for CASSLGGGKLAKNIQYF.

This clonotype has only a few counts. The CDR3 here is CASSFTGTANTEAFF. Here the CDR3 DNA reads TGTGCCAGCAGCTTCACAGGGACAGCGAACACTGAAGCTTTCTTT. This chain connects TRBV13 to TRBJ1-1; 7 bases match TRBD1. V gave up 3 bases and J gave up 1 base; unmatched junction bases: 5. Germline assignment: CDR1 PRHDT and CDR2 FYEKMQ (reference sequence). The CDR3 sequence is 15 residues long. The variable domain in full, completed from reference TRBV13 and TRBJ1-1, reads AAGVIQSPRHLIKEKRETATLKCYPIPRHDTVYWYQQGPGQDPQFLISFYEKMQSDKGSIPDRFSAQQFSDYHSELNMSSLELGDSALYFCASSFTGTANTEAFFGQGTRLTVV.

The chain uses TRBV24-1 and TRBJ1-1; D is unresolved. Trimming took 4 bases from V and 0 from J, leaving 5 bases between them. Germline-derived CDR1 and CDR2 are KGHDR and SFDVKD. CDR3 size: 13 residues. CDR3 coding DNA: TGTGCCACCAGTGAATCAGTGAACACTGAAGCTTTCTTT. Translating it yields CATSESVNTEAFF.

At least ten counts were recorded for this clonotype. The J gene is TRBJ2-3, the V gene TRBV7-3, with no clear D. Between the trimmed V and J ends, which lost 4 bases and 3 bases, there was a span of 14 bases. The CDR3 extends over 15 amino acids. Per germline, CDR1 SGHTA and CDR2 FQGTGA. DNA for the CDR3: TGTGCCAGCAGCTCGCTAGGAGTCAGAACAGATACGCAGTATTTT. Protein product: CASSSLGVRTDTQYF.

There are a few counts of this clonotype. This sequence joins TRBV7-9 and TRBJ2-7, with 7 bases fitting TRBD1. The CDR3 is 14 residues long. Germline assignment: CDR1 SEHNR and CDR2 FQNEAQ (reference sequence). Trimming cost V 2 bases and J 2 bases; bases outside gene matches: 3. In nucleotides, the CDR3 is TGTGCCAGCAGCTTACAGCAGGGGGCCTACGAGCAGTACTTC. The encoded protein is CASSLQQGAYEQYF.